The sequence of this TCR beta chain was determined in a study of shared clonotypes between healthy human individuals. Findings and limits, study-wide: Genetic and exposure-history diversity was limited by the small donor number. The study found about 5% of naive CD4 clonotypes shared across a few donors.

TCRdb's table, derived via immunoSEQ multiplex PCR, lists solely in-frame clones and lacks some. The data contain 600,000 to 700,000 clones, 60% to 75% of them singletons. On this clone: Its specificity is not known.

The CDR3 extends over 15 amino acids. From germline, CDR1 is ENHRY and CDR2 SYGVKD. V dropped 6 bases and J dropped 4; count of bases not matched to a gene: 8. The receptor was isolated from a woman aged 25 to 39 in good health. The V and J genes are TRBV10-3 and TRBJ2-7; TRBD1 agrees at 11 bases. The sample taken for sequencing was memory CD4+ T cells sorted from blood. Stated subset: CD45RA-negative fraction. The CDR3 sequence: CAISEPGQGGYEQYF. Written as DNA, the CDR3 is TGTGCCATCAGCGAACCGGGACAGGGGGGATACGAGCAGTACTTC.